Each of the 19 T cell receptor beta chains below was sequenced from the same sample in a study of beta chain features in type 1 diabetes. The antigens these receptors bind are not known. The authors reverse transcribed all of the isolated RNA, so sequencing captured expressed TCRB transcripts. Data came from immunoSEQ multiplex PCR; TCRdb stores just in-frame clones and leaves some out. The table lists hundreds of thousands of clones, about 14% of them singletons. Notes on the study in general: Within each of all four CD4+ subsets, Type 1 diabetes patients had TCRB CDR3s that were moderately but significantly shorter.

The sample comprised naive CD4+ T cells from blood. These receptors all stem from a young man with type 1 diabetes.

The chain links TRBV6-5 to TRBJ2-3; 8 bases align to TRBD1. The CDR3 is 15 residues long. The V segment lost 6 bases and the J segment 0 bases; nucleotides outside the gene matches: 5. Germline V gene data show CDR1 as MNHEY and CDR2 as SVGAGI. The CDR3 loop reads CASSSTGGSTDTQYF. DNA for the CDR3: TGTGCCAGCAGCTCAACAGGGGGGAGCACAGATACGCAGTATTTT.

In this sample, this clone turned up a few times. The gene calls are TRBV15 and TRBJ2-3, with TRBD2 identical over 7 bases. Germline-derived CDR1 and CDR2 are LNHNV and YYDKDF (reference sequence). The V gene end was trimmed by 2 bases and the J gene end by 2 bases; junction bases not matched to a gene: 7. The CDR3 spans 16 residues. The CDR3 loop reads CATSRYSGSHTDTQYF. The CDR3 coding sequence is TGTGCCACCAGCAGATATAGCGGGTCACACACAGATACGCAGTATTTT. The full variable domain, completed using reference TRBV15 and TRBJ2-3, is DAMVIQNPRYQVTQFGKPVTLSCSQTLNHNVMYWYQQKSSQAPKLLFHYYDKDFNNEADTPDNFQSRRPNTSFCFLDIRSPGLGDTAMYLCATSRYSGSHTDTQYFGPGTRLTVL.

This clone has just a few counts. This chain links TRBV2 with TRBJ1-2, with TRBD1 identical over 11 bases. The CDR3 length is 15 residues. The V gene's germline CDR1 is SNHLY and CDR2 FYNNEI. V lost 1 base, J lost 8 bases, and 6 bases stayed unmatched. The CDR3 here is CASSEEWTGGRGYTF. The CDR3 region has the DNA TGTGCCAGCAGTGAAGAGTGGACAGGGGGCCGGGGCTACACCTTC.

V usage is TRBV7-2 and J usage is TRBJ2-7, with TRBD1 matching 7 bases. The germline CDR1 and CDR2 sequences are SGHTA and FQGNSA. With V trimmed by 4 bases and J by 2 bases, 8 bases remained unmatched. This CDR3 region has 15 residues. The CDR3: CASSSVTGITYEQYF. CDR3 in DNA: TGTGCCAGCAGCTCCGTGACAGGGATAACCTACGAGCAGTACTTC.

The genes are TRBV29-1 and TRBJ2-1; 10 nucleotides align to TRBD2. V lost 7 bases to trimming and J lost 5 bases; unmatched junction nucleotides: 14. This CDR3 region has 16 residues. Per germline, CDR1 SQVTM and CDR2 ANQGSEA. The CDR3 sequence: CSALRGGLAGDNEQFF. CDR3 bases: TGCAGCGCCTTACGCGGGGGTCTAGCGGGGGACAATGAGCAGTTCTTC.

The CDR3 protein is CASSRGQGDYGYTF. The CDR3 bases are TGCGCCAGCAGCCGCGGACAGGGTGACTATGGCTACACCTTC. The chain combines TRBV4-1 with TRBJ1-2; 8 positions agree with TRBD1. Germline CDR1 is MGHRA and CDR2 is YSYEKL. Germline trimming cut 4 bases from V and 3 bases from J; bases unmatched to any gene: 4. The length of the CDR3 is 14 residues.

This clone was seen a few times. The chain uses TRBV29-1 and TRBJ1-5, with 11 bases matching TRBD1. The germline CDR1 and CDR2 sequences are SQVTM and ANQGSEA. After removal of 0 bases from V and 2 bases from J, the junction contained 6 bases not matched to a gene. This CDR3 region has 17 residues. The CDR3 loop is CSVEEDRGLWGNQPQHF. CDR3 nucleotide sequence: TGCAGCGTTGAAGAGGACAGGGGGCTTTGGGGCAATCAGCCCCAGCATTTT.

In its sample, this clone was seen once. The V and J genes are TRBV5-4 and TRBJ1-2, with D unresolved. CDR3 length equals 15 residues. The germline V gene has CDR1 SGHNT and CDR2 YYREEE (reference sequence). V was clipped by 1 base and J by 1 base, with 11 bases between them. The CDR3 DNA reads TGTGCCAGCAGCTTGAGGACTCCGAGTAACTATGGCTACACCTTC. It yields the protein CASSLRTPSNYGYTF.

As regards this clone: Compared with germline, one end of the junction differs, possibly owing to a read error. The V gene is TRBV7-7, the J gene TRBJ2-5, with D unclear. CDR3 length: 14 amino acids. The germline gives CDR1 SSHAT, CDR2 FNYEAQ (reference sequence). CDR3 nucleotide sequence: TGTGCTAGCAGCTCCGCAAGCTTCCAAGAGACCCAGTACTTC. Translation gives CASSSASFQETQYF.

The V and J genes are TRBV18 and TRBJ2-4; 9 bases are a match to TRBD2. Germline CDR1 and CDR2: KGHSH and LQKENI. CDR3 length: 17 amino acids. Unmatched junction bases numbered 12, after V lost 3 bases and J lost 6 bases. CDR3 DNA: TGTGCCAGCTCACCCCGGAAAGGGGCTAGCGGGGTAAACATTCAGTACTTC. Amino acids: CASSPRKGASGVNIQYF.

The CDR3 bases are TGCAGCGTCCAATTCAGGGTCCCCTCCTACAATGAGCAGTTCTTC. Translating it yields CSVQFRVPSYNEQFF. The chain recombines TRBV29-1 with TRBJ2-1, with D perhaps TRBD1 (5 bases). Germline V gene lookup returns CDR1 SQVTM and CDR2 ANQGSEA. Trimming removed 6 bases at V and 0 bases at J, with 15 bases between. CDR3 length: 15 amino acids.

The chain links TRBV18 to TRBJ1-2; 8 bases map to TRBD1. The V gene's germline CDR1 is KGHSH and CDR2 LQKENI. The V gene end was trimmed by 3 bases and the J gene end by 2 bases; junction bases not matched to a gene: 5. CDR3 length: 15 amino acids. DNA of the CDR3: TGTGCCAGCTCACCCCCGGGACAGGCGAACTATGGCTACACCTTC. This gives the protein CASSPPGQANYGYTF.

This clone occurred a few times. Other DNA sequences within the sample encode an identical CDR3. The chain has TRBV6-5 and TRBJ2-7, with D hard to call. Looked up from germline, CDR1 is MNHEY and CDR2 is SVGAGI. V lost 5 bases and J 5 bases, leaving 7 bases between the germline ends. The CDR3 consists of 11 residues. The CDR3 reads CASSRHHEQYF. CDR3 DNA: TGTGCCAGCAGTCGACACCACGAGCAGTACTTC.

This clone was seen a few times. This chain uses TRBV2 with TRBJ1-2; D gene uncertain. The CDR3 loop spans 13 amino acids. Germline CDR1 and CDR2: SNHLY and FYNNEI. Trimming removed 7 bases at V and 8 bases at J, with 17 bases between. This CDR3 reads CASTSVPRGGYTF. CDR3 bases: TGTGCCAGCACCTCGGTCCCCCGCGGGGGCTACACCTTC.

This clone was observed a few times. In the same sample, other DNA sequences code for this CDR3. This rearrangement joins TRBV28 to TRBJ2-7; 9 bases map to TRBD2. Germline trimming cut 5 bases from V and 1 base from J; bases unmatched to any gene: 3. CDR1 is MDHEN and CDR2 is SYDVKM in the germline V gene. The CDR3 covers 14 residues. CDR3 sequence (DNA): TGTGCCAGCAGTCTTAGCGGGGGTTCCTACGAGCAGTACTTC. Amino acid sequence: CASSLSGGSYEQYF.

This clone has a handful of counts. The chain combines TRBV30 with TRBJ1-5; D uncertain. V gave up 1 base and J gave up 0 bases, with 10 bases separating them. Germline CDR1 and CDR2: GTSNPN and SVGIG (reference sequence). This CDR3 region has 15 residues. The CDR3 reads CAWSELSSSNQPQHF. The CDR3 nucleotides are TGTGCCTGGAGTGAGCTGTCCAGTAGCAATCAGCCCCAGCATTTT.

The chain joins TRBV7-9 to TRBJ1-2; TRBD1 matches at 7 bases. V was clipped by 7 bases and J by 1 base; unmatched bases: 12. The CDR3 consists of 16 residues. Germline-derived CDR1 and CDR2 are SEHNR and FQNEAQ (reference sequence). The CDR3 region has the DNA TGTGCCAGCACTTCCGACCCCGGGACAGTTAACTATGGCTACACCTTC. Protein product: CASTSDPGTVNYGYTF.

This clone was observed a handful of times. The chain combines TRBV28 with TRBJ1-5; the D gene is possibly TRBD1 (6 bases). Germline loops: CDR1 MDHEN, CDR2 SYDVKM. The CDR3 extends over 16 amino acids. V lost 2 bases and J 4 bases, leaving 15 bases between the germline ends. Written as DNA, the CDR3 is TGTGCCAGCAGTTTAAGTTTATGGGGGGCGAATCAGCCCCAGCATTTT. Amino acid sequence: CASSLSLWGANQPQHF.

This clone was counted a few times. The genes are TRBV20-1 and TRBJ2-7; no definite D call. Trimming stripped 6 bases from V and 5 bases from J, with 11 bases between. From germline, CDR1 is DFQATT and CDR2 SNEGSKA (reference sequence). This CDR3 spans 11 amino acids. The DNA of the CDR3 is TGCAGTGCCCCCCGCCCCCACGAGCAGTACTTC. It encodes CSAPRPHEQYF.